These 15 T cell receptor beta chains were all obtained from the same sample, sequenced in a study of T-cell memory formation after mild COVID-19. MiXCR, run by TCRdb on the 5' RACE reads, gives a single entry per CDR3 protein. The table includes under 600,000 distinct CDR3 sequences, about 20% detected once. Sequencing was done on a sample of PBMCs or a T cell subset sorted from them (not recorded which). These receptors originate from an adult woman who had mild COVID-19 (a few samples of this study predate the infection). Cell type and time point are not known.

This clonotype was detected only a few times. V gene TRBV29-1 combines with J gene TRBJ2-3; 9 bases are a match to TRBD2. V was clipped by 8 bases and J by 6 bases; unmatched bases: 9. Germline values: CDR1 SQVTM, CDR2 ANQGSEA. The CDR3 runs to 13 residues. The CDR3 DNA follows: TGCAGCCTATCGGTAGCGGGAGCCGATACGCAGTATTTT. Protein product: CSLSVAGADTQYF.

V and J are TRBV5-1 and TRBJ2-3; no definite D call. Germline CDR1 is SGHRS and CDR2 is YFSETQ. Trimming removed 6 bases at V and 0 bases at J, with 14 bases between. The CDR3 totals 15 residues. The CDR3 bases are TGCGCCAGCACAACTGCCCCCTCTAGCACAGATACGCAGTATTTT. This gives the protein CASTTAPSSTDTQYF.

This clonotype came up once. This rearrangement joins TRBV14 to TRBJ1-4; perhaps TRBD1 as D (6 bases). V lost 3 bases and J 8 bases, leaving 22 bases between the germline ends. The germline gives CDR1 SGHDN, CDR2 FVKESK. The CDR3 runs 17 residues. The CDR3 region is CASSHEGVIGRSEKLFF. The CDR3 coding sequence is TGTGCCAGCAGCCACGAGGGGGTGATAGGCCGTAGCGAAAAACTGTTTTTT.

This clonotype was counted a few times. The J gene is TRBJ2-5, the V gene TRBV7-9; D is unresolved. The CDR3 runs to 14 residues. Germline CDR1 SEHNR, CDR2 FQNEAQ (reference sequence). Deletions cut 0 bases from V and 5 bases from J, with 10 bases between. CDR3 sequence reads: CASSLAGPSETQYF. CDR3 bases: TGTGCCAGCAGCTTAGCCGGGCCGTCGGAGACCCAGTACTTC.

The chain has TRBV7-6 and TRBJ2-3, with 12 positions matching TRBD2. CDR1 is SGHVS and CDR2 is FNYEAQ in the germline V gene. J lost 1 base, V lost 1 base, and 12 bases had no gene match. The CDR3 extends over 20 amino acids. The CDR3 DNA follows: TGTGCCAGCAGCTTAGAGATTGTGACTAGCGGGAGAGAGGGCACAGATACGCAGTATTTT. Translating gives CASSLEIVTSGREGTDTQYF.

The gene calls are TRBV4-2 and TRBJ2-3, with D perhaps TRBD1 or TRBD2 (5 bases each). Trimming pared 0 bases from V and 1 base from J, leaving 11 bases between. In germline, CDR1 is LGHNA, CDR2 YNFKEQ. This CDR3 contains 16 residues. The chain's CDR3 is CASSQDQRGGTDTQYF. In DNA, the CDR3 is TGTGCCAGCAGCCAAGATCAGCGAGGGGGCACAGATACGCAGTATTTT.

This clonotype was seen only a few times. This chain's CDR3 is CASSWRRGGTEAFF. The CDR3 DNA follows: TGTGCCAGCAGCTGGAGACGGGGTGGTACTGAAGCTTTCTTT. The chain joins TRBV6-5 to TRBJ1-1; no clear D gene. Between the trimmed V and J ends, which lost 6 bases and 5 bases, there was a span of 16 bases. The CDR3 totals 14 residues. Germline CDR1 reads MNHEY; CDR2 reads SVGAGI.

This clonotype was detected only a few times. The J gene is TRBJ2-3, the V gene TRBV7-2; 9 positions match TRBD1. Looked up from germline, CDR1 is SGHTA and CDR2 is FQGNSA. Trimming took 3 bases from V and 10 from J; bases not matched to a gene: 11. This CDR3 has 15 residues. This CDR3 reads CASSFGTGTYGPQYF. CDR3 bases: TGTGCCAGCAGCTTTGGGACAGGGACCTATGGTCCGCAGTATTTT.

The chain employs TRBV2 and TRBJ2-1, with D perhaps TRBD1 (6 bases). In germline, CDR1 is SNHLY, CDR2 FYNNEI. Trimming removed 9 bases at V and 4 bases at J, with 19 bases between. CDR3 size: 15 residues. CDR3 sequence: CASAARGGAYNEQFF. As DNA, the CDR3 is TGTGCCAGTGCGGCGAGAGGGGGAGCGTACAATGAGCAGTTCTTC.

This clonotype was recorded at least ten times. The chain couples TRBV7-9 to TRBJ2-7; D is perhaps TRBD1 (6 bases). Looked up from germline, CDR1 is SEHNR and CDR2 is FQNEAQ (reference sequence). The CDR3 consists of 13 residues. V gave up 2 bases and J gave up 2 bases, with 7 bases separating them. CDR3 protein: CASSLSGAYEQYF. The CDR3 nucleotides are TGTGCCAGCAGCTTATCAGGGGCCTACGAGCAGTACTTC.

The chain uses TRBV15 and TRBJ1-1; D is unresolved. Germline CDR1 reads LNHNV; CDR2 reads YYDKDF (reference sequence). CDR3 length equals 13 residues. V was trimmed by 7 bases and J by 1 base, leaving 10 bases between them. Here the CDR3 reads CATKPNPNTEAFF. The CDR3 nucleotides read TGTGCCACCAAACCCAACCCGAACACTGAAGCTTTCTTT. The full variable domain, its missing parts supplied by reference TRBV15 and TRBJ1-1, is DAMVIQNPRYQVTQFGKPVTLSCSQTLNHNVMYWYQQKSSQAPKLLFHYYDKDFNNEADTPDNFQSRRPNTSFCFLDIRSPGLGDTAMYLCATKPNPNTEAFFGQGTRLTVV.

The gene calls are TRBV10-3 and TRBJ1-1; weak D call: TRBD1 (6 bases). Trimming removed 5 bases from V and 1 base from J, with 8 bases in between. The CDR3 runs 13 residues. Per germline, CDR1 ENHRY and CDR2 SYGVKD. As DNA, the CDR3 is TGTGCCATCAGTTTGGGGGCGAACACTGAAGCTTTCTTT. Its translation is CAISLGANTEAFF.

This clonotype was observed at least ten times. The chain combines TRBV7-9 with TRBJ2-3; TRBD2 aligns across 11 bases. V dropped 3 bases and J dropped 1; count of bases not matched to a gene: 3. Germline CDR1 is SEHNR and CDR2 is FQNEAQ (reference sequence). The CDR3 has 16 residues. The CDR3: CASSFLAGGRTDTQYF. In DNA form, the CDR3 reads TGTGCCAGCAGCTTCCTAGCGGGGGGCCGCACAGATACGCAGTATTTT. The full variable domain, rest sourced from reference TRBV7-9 and TRBJ2-3, is DTGVSQNPRHKITKRGQNVTFRCDPISEHNRLYWYRQTLGQGPEFLTYFQNEAQLEKSRLLSDRFSAERPKGSFSTLEIQRTEQGDSAMYLCASSFLAGGRTDTQYFGPGTRLTVL.

Concerning this clonotype itself: Sequence at one end of the junction differs from germline and may be a read error. CDR3 bases: TGTGCCAGCAGCCTCGACGTAGCGGGCTGGATCTTC. It yields the protein CASSLDVAGWIF. The chain carries TRBV7-2 and TRBJ2-1; 7 bases agree with TRBD2. This CDR3 has 12 amino acids. CDR1 and CDR2 from the germline V gene are SGHTA and FQGNSA.

This rearrangement joins TRBV10-3 to TRBJ1-5; D may be TRBD1 (5 bases). The germline gives CDR1 ENHRY, CDR2 SYGVKD. The CDR3 is 15 residues long. Trimming shortened V by 3 bases and J by 5 bases, and 14 bases separated the two germline ends. In nucleotides, the CDR3 is TGTGCCATCAGTGAACGACAGAACCCGGATCAGCCCCAGCATTTT. It codes for CAISERQNPDQPQHF.